Listed below are T cell receptor beta chains from one sample, sequenced in a study of cytotoxic CD8 clonotypes in ibrutinib-treated CLL. The repertoire was sequenced with immunoSEQ multiplex PCR; TCRdb's copy has only in-frame clones and lacks some. The repertoire includes tens of thousands of clones, around 70% of them detected once, and 10% sits in the top ten. Source: PBMCs, taken at disease progression, from a patient treated with ibrutinib. Receptor source: a human donor with chronic lymphocytic leukemia. CDR3s include the opening cysteine and the closing phenylalanine or tryptophan. The order of the fields is CDR3 protein, CDR3 DNA, V gene, CDR3 length, D gene, clone size, J gene. D genes are given only for firm matches. Clone size is stated in some rows and not others, as once, few, many or a class when expanded.

CASSLGNRPFEQYF	TGTGCCAGCAGCTTAGGTAATCGACCTTTCGAGCAGTACTTC	TRBV7-9	14	-	few	TRBJ2-7
CASSRDSPLETQYF	TGTGCCAGCTCACGAGATTCTCCTCTAGAGACCCAGTACTTC	TRBV18	14	-	-	TRBJ2-5
CASSLDRTDTQYF	TGTGCCAGCAGCTTAGACCGCACAGATACGCAGTATTTT	TRBV7-8	13	-	once	TRBJ2-3
CASSLALGQGTYGYTF	TGTGCCAGCAGCCTAGCTTTAGGACAGGGGACCTATGGCTACACCTTC	TRBV5-6	16	TRBD1	-	TRBJ1-2
CASSSSGLAGSYEQYF	TGTGCCAGCAGCTCCTCCGGACTAGCGGGCTCCTACGAGCAGTACTTC	TRBV11-2	16	TRBD2	once	TRBJ2-7
CASSYGGTTNEKLFF	TGTGCCAGCAGTTATGGGGGAACAACTAATGAAAAACTGTTTTTT	TRBV6-5	15	-	-	TRBJ1-4
CASSIGTGGGYTF	TGTGCCAGTAGTATAGGGACAGGTGGTGGCTACACCTTC	TRBV19	13	TRBD1	-	TRBJ1-2
CASSQAYTEAFF	TGCGCCAGCAGCCAAGCGTACACTGAAGCTTTCTTT	TRBV4-1	12	-	few	TRBJ1-1
CASSLRFSGVSNEQFF	TGTGCCAGCAGTTTAAGGTTTTCTGGGGTCTCCAATGAGCAGTTCTTC	TRBV27	16	-	-	TRBJ2-1
CASSMYMNTEAFF	TGTGCCAGTAGTATGTATATGAACACTGAAGCTTTCTTT	TRBV19	13	-	once	TRBJ1-1
CASSPFMGQGADTQYF	TGTGCCAGTAGTCCATTTATGGGACAGGGGGCAGATACGCAGTATTTT	TRBV19	16	TRBD1	-	TRBJ2-3
CASRRQGGLGEQYF	TGTGCCAGCAGACGTCAAGGGGGGCTGGGGGAGCAGTACTTC	TRBV27	14	-	-	TRBJ2-7
CASSSGRGDTGELFF	TGTGCCAGCAGCTCAGGGAGGGGTGACACCGGGGAGCTGTTTTTT	TRBV11-2	15	TRBD2	-	TRBJ2-2
CASAKGAWNTEAFF	TGTGCTAGTGCCAAGGGGGCCTGGAACACTGAAGCTTTCTTT	TRBV12-5	14	TRBD1	-	TRBJ1-1
CASSSEEGTEAFF	TGTGCCAGCAGCTCGGAGGAAGGCACTGAAGCTTTCTTT	TRBV11-2	13	-	-	TRBJ1-1
CASSTTIRGRWAYEQYF	TGTGCCAGTAGTACAACGATAAGGGGGCGATGGGCCTACGAGCAGTACTTC	TRBV19	17	TRBD1	once	TRBJ2-7
CASSPGVGVRQPQHF	TGTGCCAGCAGCCCCGGTGTGGGGGTGCGACAGCCCCAGCATTTT	TRBV11-2	15	-	-	TRBJ1-5
CASSEDSTTYNEQFF	TGTGCCAGCAGTGAGGACAGTACAACCTACAATGAGCAGTTCTTC	TRBV6-1	15	-	-	TRBJ2-1
CASSLRSGQGAPTNYGYTF	TGTGCCAGCAGTTTAAGGTCTGGACAGGGGGCGCCTACTAACTATGGCTACACCTTC	TRBV27	19	TRBD1	-	TRBJ1-2
CASSGPTSGGQSTYNEQFF	TGTGCCAGCAGCGGACCAACTAGCGGGGGACAATCGACCTACAATGAGCAGTTCTTC	TRBV9	19	TRBD2	-	TRBJ2-1
CASSLGQGANEQFF	TGTGCCAGCAGCCTGGGACAGGGGGCGAATGAGCAGTTCTTC	TRBV7-9	14	TRBD1	few	TRBJ2-1
CASSLWRGVETQYF	TGTGCCAGCAGTTTGTGGAGGGGGGTAGAGACCCAGTACTTC	TRBV27	14	-	-	TRBJ2-5
CSAINTGELFF	TGCAGTGCCATAAACACCGGGGAGCTGTTTTTT	TRBV20-1	11	-	-	TRBJ2-2
CASSGGTNYGYTF	TGCGCCAGCAGCGGGGGAACTAACTATGGCTACACCTTC	TRBV5-1	13	-	-	TRBJ1-2
CASARTVPNTGELFF	TGCGCCAGCGCTAGGACAGTCCCGAACACCGGGGAGCTGTTTTTT	TRBV10-2	15	-	few	TRBJ2-2
CASSLATDYEQYF	TGTGCCAGCAGCTTGGCGACCGACTACGAGCAGTACTTC	TRBV7-6	13	-	-	TRBJ2-7
CAISRQGGDEQFF	TGTGCCATCAGCAGACAGGGGGGAGATGAGCAGTTCTTC	TRBV10-3	13	TRBD1	once	TRBJ2-1
CATSRDRGPGELFF	TGTGCCACCAGCAGAGATAGGGGACCCGGGGAGCTGTTTTTT	TRBV15	14	-	-	TRBJ2-2
CAWSVGQGNYGYTF	TGTGCCTGGAGTGTCGGACAGGGAAACTATGGCTACACCTTC	TRBV30	14	TRBD1	-	TRBJ1-2
CASSRGTDYGYTF	TGTGCCAGCTCTCGGGGGACGGACTATGGCTACACCTTC	TRBV18	13	-	-	TRBJ1-2
CASSQAGQGAWGTEAFF	TGCGCCAGCAGCCAGGCGGGGCAGGGGGCTTGGGGCACTGAAGCTTTCTTT	TRBV4-1	17	TRBD1	few	TRBJ1-1
CASSVGSTRKETQYF	TGTGCCAGCAGCGTAGGATCGACACGGAAAGAGACCCAGTACTTC	TRBV9	15	-	-	TRBJ2-5
CASSQGSSPLHF	TGTGCCAGCAGCCAAGGGTCCTCACCCCTCCACTTT	TRBV14	12	-	-	TRBJ1-6
CASSHGTLHEQYF	TGTGCCAGCAGCCACGGGACACTCCACGAGCAGTACTTC	TRBV4-2	13	-	-	TRBJ2-7